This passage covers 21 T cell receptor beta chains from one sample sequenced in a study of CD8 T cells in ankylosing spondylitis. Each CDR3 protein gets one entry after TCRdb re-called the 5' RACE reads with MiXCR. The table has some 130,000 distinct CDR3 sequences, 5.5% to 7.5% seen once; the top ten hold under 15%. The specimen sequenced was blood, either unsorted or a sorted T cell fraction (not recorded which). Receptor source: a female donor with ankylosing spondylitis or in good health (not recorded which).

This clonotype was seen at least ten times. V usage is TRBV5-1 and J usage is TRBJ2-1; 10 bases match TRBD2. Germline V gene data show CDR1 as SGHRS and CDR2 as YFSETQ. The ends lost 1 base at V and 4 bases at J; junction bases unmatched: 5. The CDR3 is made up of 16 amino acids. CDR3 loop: CASSLTSGVEYNEQFF. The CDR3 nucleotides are TGCGCCAGCAGCTTGACTAGCGGGGTGGAATACAATGAGCAGTTCTTC.

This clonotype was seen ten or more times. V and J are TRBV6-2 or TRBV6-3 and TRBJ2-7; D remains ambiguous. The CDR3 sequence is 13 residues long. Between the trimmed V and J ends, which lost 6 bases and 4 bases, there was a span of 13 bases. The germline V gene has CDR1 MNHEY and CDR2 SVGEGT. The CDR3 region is CASRSTTTYEQYF. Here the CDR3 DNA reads TGTGCCAGCAGATCCACTACTACTTACGAGCAGTACTTC.

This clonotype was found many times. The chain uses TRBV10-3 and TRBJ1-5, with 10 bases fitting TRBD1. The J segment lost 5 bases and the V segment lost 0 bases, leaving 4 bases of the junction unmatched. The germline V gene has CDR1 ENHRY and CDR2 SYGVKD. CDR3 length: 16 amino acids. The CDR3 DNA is TGTGCCATCAGTGAGTCGAGGACAGGGGGGTATCAGCCCCAGCATTTT. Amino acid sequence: CAISESRTGGYQPQHF.

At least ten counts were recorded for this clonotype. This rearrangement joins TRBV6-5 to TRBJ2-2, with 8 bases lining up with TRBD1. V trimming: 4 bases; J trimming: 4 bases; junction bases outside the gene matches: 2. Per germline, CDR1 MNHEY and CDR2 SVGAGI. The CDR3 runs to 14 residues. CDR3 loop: CASSSGQGTGELFF. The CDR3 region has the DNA TGTGCCAGCAGTTCCGGACAGGGCACCGGGGAGCTGTTTTTT.

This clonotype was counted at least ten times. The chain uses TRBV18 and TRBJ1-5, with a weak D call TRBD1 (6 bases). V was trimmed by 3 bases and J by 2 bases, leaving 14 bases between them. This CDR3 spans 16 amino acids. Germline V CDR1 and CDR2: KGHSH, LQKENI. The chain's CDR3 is CASSPKGGAGNQPQHF. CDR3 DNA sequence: TGTGCCAGCTCACCGAAGGGGGGCGCGGGCAATCAGCCCCAGCATTTT.

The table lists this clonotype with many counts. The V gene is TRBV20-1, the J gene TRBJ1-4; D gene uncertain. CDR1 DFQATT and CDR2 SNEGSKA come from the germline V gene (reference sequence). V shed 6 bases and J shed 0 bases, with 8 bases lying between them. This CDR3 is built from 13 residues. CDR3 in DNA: TGCAGTGCCAACCCGGCAACTAATGAAAAACTGTTTTTT. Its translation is CSANPATNEKLFF.

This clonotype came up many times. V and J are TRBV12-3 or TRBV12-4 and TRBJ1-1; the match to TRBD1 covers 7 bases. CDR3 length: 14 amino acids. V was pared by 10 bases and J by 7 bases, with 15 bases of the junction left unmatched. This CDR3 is CATQYSGGAVEAFF. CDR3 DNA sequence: TGTGCCACCCAGTATTCAGGGGGGGCGGTTGAAGCTTTCTTT.

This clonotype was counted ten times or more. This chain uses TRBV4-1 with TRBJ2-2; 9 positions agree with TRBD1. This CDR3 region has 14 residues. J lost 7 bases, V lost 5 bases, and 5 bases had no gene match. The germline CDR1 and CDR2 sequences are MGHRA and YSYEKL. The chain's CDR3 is CASSVRQGDGELFF. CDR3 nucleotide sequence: TGCGCCAGCAGCGTTCGACAGGGGGACGGGGAGCTGTTTTTT.

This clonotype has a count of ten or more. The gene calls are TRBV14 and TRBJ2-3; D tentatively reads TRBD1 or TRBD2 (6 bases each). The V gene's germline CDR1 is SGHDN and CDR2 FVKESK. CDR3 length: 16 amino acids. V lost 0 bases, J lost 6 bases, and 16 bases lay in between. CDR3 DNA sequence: TGTGCCAGCAGCCAAGATTGGAGGGGGGCGGTGGATACGCAGTATTTT. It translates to CASSQDWRGAVDTQYF.

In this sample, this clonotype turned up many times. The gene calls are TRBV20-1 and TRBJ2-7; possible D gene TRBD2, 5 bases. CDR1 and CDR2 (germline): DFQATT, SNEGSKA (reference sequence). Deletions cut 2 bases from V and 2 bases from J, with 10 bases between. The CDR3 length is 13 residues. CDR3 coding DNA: TGCAGTGCTAGAAGGACTGATACCTACGAGCAGTACTTC. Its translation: CSARRTDTYEQYF.

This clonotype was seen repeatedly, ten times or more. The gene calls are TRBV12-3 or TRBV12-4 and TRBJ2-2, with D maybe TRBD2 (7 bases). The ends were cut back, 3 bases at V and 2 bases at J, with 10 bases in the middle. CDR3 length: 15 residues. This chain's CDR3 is CASSFAGANTGELFF. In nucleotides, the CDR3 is TGTGCCAGCAGTTTCGCGGGGGCTAACACCGGGGAGCTGTTTTTT.

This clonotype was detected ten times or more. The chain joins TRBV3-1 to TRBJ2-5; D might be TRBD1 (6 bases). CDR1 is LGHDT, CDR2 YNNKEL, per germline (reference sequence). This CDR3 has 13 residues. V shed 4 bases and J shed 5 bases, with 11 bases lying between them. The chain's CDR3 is CASSPDQGETQYF. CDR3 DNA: TGTGCCAGCAGCCCGGACCAGGGGGAGACCCAGTACTTC.

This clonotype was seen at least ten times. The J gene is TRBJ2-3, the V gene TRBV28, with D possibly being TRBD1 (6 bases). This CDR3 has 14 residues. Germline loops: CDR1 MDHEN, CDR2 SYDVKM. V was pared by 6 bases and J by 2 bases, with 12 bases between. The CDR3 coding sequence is TGTGCCAGCAGACTGGACAGAAACACAGATACGCAGTATTTT. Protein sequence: CASRLDRNTDTQYF.

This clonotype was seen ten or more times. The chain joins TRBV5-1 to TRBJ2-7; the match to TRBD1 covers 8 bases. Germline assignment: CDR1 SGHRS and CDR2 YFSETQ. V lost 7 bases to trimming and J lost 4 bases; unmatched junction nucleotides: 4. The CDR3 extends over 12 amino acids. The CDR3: CASSRTGYEQYF. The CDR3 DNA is TGCGCCAGCTCCCGGACAGGGTACGAGCAGTACTTC.

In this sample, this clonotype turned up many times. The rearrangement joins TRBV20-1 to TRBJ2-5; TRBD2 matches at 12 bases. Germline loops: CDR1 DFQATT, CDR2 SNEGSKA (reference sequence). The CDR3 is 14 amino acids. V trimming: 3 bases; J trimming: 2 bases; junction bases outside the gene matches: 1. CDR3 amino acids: CSARTSGGQETQYF. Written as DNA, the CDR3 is TGCAGTGCTAGGACTAGCGGGGGACAAGAGACCCAGTACTTC.

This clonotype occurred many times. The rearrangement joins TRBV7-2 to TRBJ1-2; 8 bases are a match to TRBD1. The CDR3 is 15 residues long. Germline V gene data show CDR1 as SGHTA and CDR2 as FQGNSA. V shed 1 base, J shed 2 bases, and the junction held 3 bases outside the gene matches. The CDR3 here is CASSLGQGPNYGYTF. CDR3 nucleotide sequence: TGTGCCAGCAGCTTAGGACAGGGGCCAAACTATGGCTACACCTTC.

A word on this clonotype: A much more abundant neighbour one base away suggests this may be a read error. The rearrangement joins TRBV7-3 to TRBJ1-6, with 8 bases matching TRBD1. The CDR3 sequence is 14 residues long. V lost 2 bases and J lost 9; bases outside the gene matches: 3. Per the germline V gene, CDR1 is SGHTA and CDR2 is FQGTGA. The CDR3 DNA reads TGTGCCAGCAGCTTAGGTGACAGGGGTTCACCCCTCCACTTT. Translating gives CASSLGDRGSPLHF.

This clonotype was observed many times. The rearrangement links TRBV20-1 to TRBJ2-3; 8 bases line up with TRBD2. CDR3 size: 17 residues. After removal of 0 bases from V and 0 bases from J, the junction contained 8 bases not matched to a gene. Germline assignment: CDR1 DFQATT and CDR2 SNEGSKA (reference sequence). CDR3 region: CSARDISGVSSTDTQYF. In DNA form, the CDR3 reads TGCAGTGCTAGAGATATTAGCGGGGTTTCTAGCACAGATACGCAGTATTTT.

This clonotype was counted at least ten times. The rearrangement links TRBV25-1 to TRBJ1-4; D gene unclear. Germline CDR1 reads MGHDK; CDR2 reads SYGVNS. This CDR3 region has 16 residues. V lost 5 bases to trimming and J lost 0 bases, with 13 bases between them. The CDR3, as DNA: TGTGCCAGCAGTTCCCGACTGAAACCAACTAATGAAAAACTGTTTTTT. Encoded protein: CASSSRLKPTNEKLFF.

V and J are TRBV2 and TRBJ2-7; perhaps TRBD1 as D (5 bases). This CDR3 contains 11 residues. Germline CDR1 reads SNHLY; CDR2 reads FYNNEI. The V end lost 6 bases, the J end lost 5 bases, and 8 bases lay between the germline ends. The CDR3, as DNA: TGTGCCAGCAGGCAGGGTCACGAGCAGTACTTC. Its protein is CASRQGHEQYF. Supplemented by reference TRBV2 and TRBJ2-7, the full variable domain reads EPEVTQTPSHQVTQMGQEVILRCVPISNHLYFYWYRQILGQKVEFLVSFYNNEISEKSEIFDDQFSVERPDGSNFTLKIRSTKLEDSAMYFCASRQGHEQYFGPGTRLTVT.

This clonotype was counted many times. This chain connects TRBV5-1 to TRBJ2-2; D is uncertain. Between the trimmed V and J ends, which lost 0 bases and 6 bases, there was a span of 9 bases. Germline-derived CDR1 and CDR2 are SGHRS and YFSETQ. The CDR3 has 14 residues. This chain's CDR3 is CASSLESISGELFF. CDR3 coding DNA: TGCGCCAGCAGCTTGGAAAGTATCTCCGGGGAGCTGTTTTTT.